The source of this TCR beta chain is a study of blood T cell repertoires in COVID-19. Overall study: The United States, Italy and Spain provided the acute and convalescent COVID-19 samples. The analysed material was cDNA or gDNA that came from T cells, B-cell-depleted T cells, or PBMCs.

Germline assignment: CDR1 MGHRA and CDR2 YSYEKL. The germline V and J ends were trimmed by 4 bases and 3 bases, with 12 bases remaining between them. This CDR3 spans 15 amino acids. Per the original data handling: From reference gene primer amplification, estimates of nucleated cell counts were derived. Assay: immunoSEQ multiplex PCR; the TCRdb copy retains only in-frame clones and omits some. Clonal size and the V and J genes are those of that table, whereas D and trimming came from the DNA. The sample comprises 95,000 to 100,000 clones, around 92% of which are singletons, and approximately 5.8% rests with the top ten.

This sequence originates from a man between 50 and 59 years old with active COVID-19. The specimen was peripheral blood. V and J are TRBV4-1 and TRBJ2-2, with D unclear. CDR3 sequence reads: CASSPAVADTGELFF. CDR3 DNA sequence: TGCGCCAGCAGCCCCGCGGTTGCGGACACCGGGGAGCTGTTTTTT.